This T cell receptor (beta chain) was found in a study of shared clonotypes between healthy human individuals. V shed 4 bases and J shed 5 bases, with 11 bases lying between them. Germline values: CDR1 SGHRS, CDR2 YFSETQ. This CDR3 is 13 amino acids long. TCRdb keeps only in-frame clones here, not all; method: immunoSEQ multiplex PCR. The sample carries around 340,000 clones, over 70% recorded once. The source is a man aged 30-40 years in good health. Sequencing was performed on memory CD4+ T cells sorted from blood. Subset: CD45RA-negative fraction. This sequence joins TRBV5-1 and TRBJ2-3; TRBD1 or TRBD2 may be the D gene (5 bases each). The CDR3: CASSRGVRDTQYF. CDR3 DNA sequence: TGCGCCAGCAGCAGAGGGGTCAGAGATACGCAGTATTTT. The full variable domain, with the rest looked up from reference TRBV5-1 and TRBJ2-3, is KAGVTQTPRYLIKTRGQQVTLSCSPISGHRSVSWYQQTPGQGLQFLFEYFSETQRNKGNFPGRFSGRQFSNSRSEMNVSTLELGDSALYLCASSRGVRDTQYFGPGTRLTVL.